Each of the 21 T cell receptor beta chains below was sequenced from the same sample in a study of cytomegalovirus exposure and HLA in healthy donors. The PCR made use of 60 Vbeta and 13 Jbeta primers. Libraries were prepared by immunoSEQ multiplex PCR; TCRdb keeps only in-frame clonotypes and omits some of them. The sample lists around 110,000 clones; around 75% were seen once. The sample taken for sequencing was PBMCs. These receptors were obtained from a woman between 18 and 29 years old in good health and CMV-seronegative.

The chain combines TRBV13 with TRBJ2-7, with TRBD1 matching 9 bases. Germline assignment: CDR1 PRHDT and CDR2 FYEKMQ (reference sequence). The CDR3 is made up of 15 amino acids. V dropped 5 bases and J dropped 2; count of bases not matched to a gene: 7. The CDR3 DNA follows: TGTGCCAGCAGCGTACCCCGACAGGGGGCCTACGAGCAGTACTTC. It yields the protein CASSVPRQGAYEQYF.

This chain links TRBV28 with TRBJ2-2, with 10 bases lining up with TRBD1. CDR3 length: 15 residues. The V gene's germline CDR1 is MDHEN and CDR2 SYDVKM. V dropped 5 bases and J dropped 7; count of bases not matched to a gene: 7. Here the CDR3 DNA reads TGTGCCAGCAGTCCAGGGGACAGGGGCGACGGGGAGCTGTTTTTT. Its protein is CASSPGDRGDGELFF.

The chain recombines TRBV2 with TRBJ1-2, with D possibly TRBD1 on 6 matching bases. CDR1 SNHLY and CDR2 FYNNEI come from the germline V gene. The CDR3 extends over 12 amino acids. The V gene lost 6 bases and the J gene lost 8 bases, with 13 bases spanning the gap. CDR3 region: CASRQGIGGYTF. In nucleotides, the CDR3 is TGTGCCAGCAGGCAGGGGATAGGAGGCTACACCTTC.

V usage is TRBV2 and J usage is TRBJ2-4; D is perhaps TRBD2 (5 bases). Germline V gene sequence: CDR1 SNHLY, CDR2 FYNNEI. The CDR3 is 14 residues long. The V and J ends lost 1 base and 1 base respectively, with 5 bases between them. CDR3 sequence: CASSEGGAKNIQYF. The DNA of the CDR3 is TGTGCCAGCAGTGAAGGAGGGGCCAAAAACATTCAGTACTTC.

The chain links TRBV15 to TRBJ1-6; 7 nucleotides line up with TRBD1. This CDR3 contains 17 residues. The J segment lost 4 bases and the V segment lost 5 bases, leaving 11 bases of the junction unmatched. The germline gives CDR1 LNHNV, CDR2 YYDKDF (reference sequence). The CDR3 nucleotides read TGTGCCACCAGCTTTCTCCGGGGACAGTCGTATAATTCACCCCTCCACTTT. This encodes CATSFLRGQSYNSPLHF.

This chain links TRBV25-1 with TRBJ1-2; TRBD1 is a possible D gene (6 bases). V was trimmed by 6 bases and J by 7 bases, leaving 24 bases between them. The length of the CDR3 is 16 residues. Germline-derived CDR1 and CDR2 are MGHDK and SYGVNS. CDR3 region: CASRTSGGGRLGGYTF. CDR3 nucleotides: TGTGCCAGCAGAACCTCGGGCGGGGGGCGCTTAGGTGGCTACACCTTC.

The rearrangement joins TRBV19 to TRBJ1-2; 7 positions match TRBD1. The CDR3 sequence is 14 residues long. The V gene's germline CDR1 is LNHDA and CDR2 SQIVND (reference sequence). V lost 1 base and J lost 5; bases outside the gene matches: 4. The CDR3 region is CASSIGGTDYGYTF. In DNA, the CDR3 is TGTGCCAGTAGTATAGGCGGGACAGATTATGGCTACACCTTC.

This clone was detected many times. This chain uses TRBV7-8 with TRBJ1-5; possible D gene TRBD1, 5 bases. Germline values: CDR1 SGHVS, CDR2 FQNEAQ. This CDR3 is built from 17 residues. V shed 4 bases and J shed 0 bases, with 16 bases lying between them. CDR3 coding DNA: TGTGCCAGCAGCTCGTACTCCGGGACTGATAGCAATCAGCCCCAGCATTTT. Translation: CASSSYSGTDSNQPQHF.

The genes are TRBV5-1 and TRBJ2-3, with TRBD1 identical over 10 bases. The CDR3 covers 15 residues. The junction had 5 bases not matched to a gene; V was cut back by 2 bases and J by 5 bases. Germline assignment: CDR1 SGHRS and CDR2 YFSETQ. The CDR3 is CASSFMTGGKDTQYF. CDR3 DNA sequence: TGCGCCAGCAGCTTCATGACAGGGGGCAAAGATACGCAGTATTTT.

The V and J genes are TRBV18 and TRBJ2-5, with 8 bases fitting TRBD2. CDR1 is KGHSH and CDR2 is LQKENI in the germline V gene. The CDR3 loop spans 14 amino acids. V lost 3 bases to trimming and J lost 3 bases; unmatched junction nucleotides: 3. CDR3 loop: CASSPTGGEETQYF. In DNA, the CDR3 is TGTGCCAGCTCACCCACGGGGGGGGAAGAGACCCAGTACTTC.

V and J are TRBV6-5 and TRBJ1-1; D is uncertain. CDR3 length: 14 residues. V lost 0 bases and J lost 0, with 5 bases in between. Germline CDR1 MNHEY, CDR2 SVGAGI. The CDR3 bases are TGTGCCAGCAGTTACTCGAACATGAACACTGAAGCTTTCTTT. Encoded protein: CASSYSNMNTEAFF.

This clone was detected only once. The chain combines TRBV5-1 with TRBJ2-1; TRBD2 matches at 8 bases. In germline, CDR1 is SGHRS, CDR2 YFSETQ. Germline trimming cut 0 bases from V and 10 bases from J; bases unmatched to any gene: 9. The CDR3 has 15 amino acids. DNA for the CDR3: TGCGCCAGCAGCTTGGGTCTGCAGCGGGGGCTCGAGCAGTTCTTC. Its translation: CASSLGLQRGLEQFF.

The genes are TRBV19 and TRBJ1-1; D call uncertain. Per the germline V gene, CDR1 is LNHDA and CDR2 is SQIVND (reference sequence). This CDR3 spans 14 amino acids. The V end was cut by 3 bases, the J end by 6 bases, with 14 bases between. This CDR3 reads CASSIFLEASEAFF. The CDR3, as DNA: TGTGCCAGTAGTATTTTCCTCGAGGCCTCTGAAGCTTTCTTT.

The CDR3 is CASSDPETGVTEQYF. The CDR3 DNA follows: TGTGCCAGCAGTGACCCCGAGACGGGTGTCACCGAGCAGTACTTC. The chain couples TRBV25-1 to TRBJ2-7; no reliable D call. Germline loops: CDR1 MGHDK, CDR2 SYGVNS. The CDR3 is 15 residues long. V was clipped by 3 bases and J by 6 bases, with 18 bases between them.

The chain employs TRBV28 and TRBJ1-2; TRBD1 matches at 7 bases. Germline CDR1 reads MDHEN; CDR2 reads SYDVKM. J lost 1 base, V lost 5 bases, and 7 bases had no gene match. This CDR3 comprises 15 residues. As DNA, the CDR3 is TGTGCCAGCAGTGGAGGGGACAGCAATAACTATGGCTACACCTTC. It translates to CASSGGDSNNYGYTF.

V and J are TRBV5-1 and TRBJ2-3, with D perhaps TRBD1 (5 bases). CDR1 and CDR2 (germline): SGHRS, YFSETQ. With 1 base removed from V and 5 bases from J, the gap between germline ends came to 11 bases. The CDR3 totals 14 residues. The CDR3 DNA reads TGCGCCAGCAGCTTGTTAGGGGTCCTAGATACGCAGTATTTT. It translates to CASSLLGVLDTQYF.

As concerns this clone: The missing conserved phenylalanine or tryptophan at the end of this CDR3 makes a read error likely. The V call is TRBV5-6, the J call TRBJ1-5, with a tentative D call TRBD1 (6 bases). The CDR3 consists of 13 residues. The ends were cut back, 2 bases at V and 4 bases at J, with 7 bases in the middle. In germline, CDR1 is SGHDT, CDR2 YYEEEE. The CDR3 sequence is CASSLQGNQPQHV. The CDR3 region has the DNA TGTGCCAGCAGCTTACAGGGAAATCAGCCCCAGCATGTT.

The rearrangement uses TRBV19 and TRBJ1-2; possible D gene TRBD1, 6 bases. V lost 5 bases and J lost 4, with 14 bases in between. The germline V gene encodes CDR1 LNHDA and CDR2 SQIVND (reference sequence). This CDR3 region has 14 residues. The CDR3 nucleotides read TGTGCCAGTAGTCCCCGGACAGCGCTCTATGGCTACACCTTC. Its translation is CASSPRTALYGYTF.

The rearrangement links TRBV6-1 to TRBJ1-3; D is perhaps TRBD1 (5 bases). The CDR3 length is 13 residues. Germline assignment: CDR1 MNHNS and CDR2 SASEGT. The ends were cut back, 11 bases at V and 0 bases at J, with 11 bases in the middle. CDR3 in amino acids: CACDRDSGNTIYF. Written as DNA, the CDR3 is TGTGCCTGCGACAGAGACTCTGGAAACACCATATATTTT.

The chain joins TRBV7-9 to TRBJ2-7, with a weak D call TRBD1 (5 bases). Germline loops: CDR1 SEHNR, CDR2 FQNEAQ (reference sequence). The germline V and J ends were trimmed by 5 bases and 3 bases, with 8 bases remaining between them. The CDR3 runs to 12 residues. CDR3 amino acids: CASSPDIYEQYF. CDR3 in DNA: TGTGCCAGCAGCCCGGACATCTACGAGCAGTACTTC.

A few counts support this clone. The rearrangement joins TRBV28 to TRBJ1-4, with a weak D call TRBD1 (6 bases). In germline, CDR1 is MDHEN, CDR2 SYDVKM. CDR3 size: 12 residues. With 2 bases removed from V and 8 bases from J, the gap between germline ends came to 6 bases. The CDR3 DNA reads TGTGCCAGCAGTTTAAGGGGGGAAAAACTGTTTTTT. Translated: CASSLRGEKLFF.